Below are 16 T cell receptor beta chains sequenced from a single sample in a study of cytomegalovirus exposure and HLA in healthy donors. In the PCR, 60 Vbeta and 13 Jbeta primers were used. TCRdb's copy holds only in-frame clones and misses some; the assay was immunoSEQ multiplex PCR. The sample lists over 120,000 clones, roughly four fifths occurring once. The sequenced sample was PBMCs. The receptors were sampled from a man aged 25-40 years in good health and CMV-seronegative.

The chain uses TRBV11-2 and TRBJ2-7, with 8 bases that match TRBD1. The V and J ends lost 5 bases and 7 bases, in that order; junction bases with no gene match: 10. Germline assignment: CDR1 SGHAT and CDR2 FQNNGV. The CDR3 is 14 amino acids. This CDR3 reads CASSPGGAIREQYF. CDR3 sequence (DNA): TGTGCCAGCAGCCCAGGGGGCGCGATTAGGGAGCAGTACTTC. Looking up the rest from reference TRBV11-2 and TRBJ2-7 gives the full variable domain: EAGVAQSPRYKIIEKRQSVAFWCNPISGHATLYWYQQILGQGPKLLIQFQNNGVVDDSQLPKDRFSAERLKGVDSTLKIQPAKLEDSAVYLCASSPGGAIREQYFGPGTRLTVT.

V is TRBV14 and J is TRBJ2-1; 13 nucleotides align to TRBD2. Germline V gives CDR1 SGHDN, CDR2 FVKESK. The V segment lost 0 bases and the J segment 1 base; nucleotides outside the gene matches: 3. There are 18 residues in the CDR3. The CDR3 DNA is TGTGCCAGCAGCCAAGATATGGGACTAGCGGGATCCTACAATGAGCAGTTCTTC. Protein product: CASSQDMGLAGSYNEQFF.

The V call is TRBV5-1, the J call TRBJ1-6; 7 bases fit TRBD1. This CDR3 region has 16 residues. Germline V gene lookup returns CDR1 SGHRS and CDR2 YFSETQ. After removal of 5 bases from V and 4 bases from J, the junction contained 9 bases not matched to a gene. The DNA of the CDR3 is TGCGCCAGCAGAGACAGGGCAGGGGTTTATAATTCACCCCTCCACTTT. Protein sequence: CASRDRAGVYNSPLHF.

In its sample, this clone was seen once. This chain uses TRBV6-6 with TRBJ1-2; no definite D call. Trimming took 0 bases from V and 7 from J, leaving 6 bases between them. The CDR3 extends over 12 amino acids. Germline loops: CDR1 MNHNY, CDR2 SVGAGI (reference sequence). The CDR3 DNA is TGTGCCAGCAGTTACTCGAGCGTTGGCTACACCTTC. It is translated as CASSYSSVGYTF.

The chain couples TRBV6-5 to TRBJ1-1, with D possibly being TRBD1 (5 bases). The CDR3 totals 13 residues. V lost 4 bases, J lost 4 bases, and 10 bases lay in between. Germline V gene sequence: CDR1 MNHEY, CDR2 SVGAGI. The CDR3 here is CASSSGHATEAFF. CDR3 DNA sequence: TGTGCCAGCAGTTCCGGACACGCCACTGAAGCTTTCTTT.

The chain links TRBV10-3 to TRBJ1-2, with TRBD1 identical over 7 bases. The germline V gene encodes CDR1 ENHRY and CDR2 SYGVKD. The CDR3 loop spans 14 amino acids. J was trimmed by 5 bases and V by 3 bases; bases with no gene match: 6. The CDR3 region is CAISERGPEYGYTF. CDR3 nucleotides: TGTGCCATCAGTGAAAGGGGGCCGGAATATGGCTACACCTTC.

The rearrangement uses TRBV9 and TRBJ1-1; TRBD1 is a possible D gene (5 bases). The germline gives CDR1 SGDLS, CDR2 YYNGEE. With 0 bases removed from V and 3 bases from J, the gap between germline ends came to 9 bases. This CDR3 has 14 residues. CDR3 amino acids: CASSVAGWDTEAFF. CDR3 DNA sequence: TGTGCCAGCAGCGTAGCAGGGTGGGACACTGAAGCTTTCTTT.

Written as DNA, the CDR3 is TGTGCCAGCAGCGGGCCACTAGGAGCGCCAAACGAAAATGAGCAGTTCTTC. Its translation: CASSGPLGAPNENEQFF. J is TRBJ2-1 and V is TRBV7-9; D possibly corresponds to TRBD2 (5 bases). Trimming stripped 5 bases from V and 7 bases from J, with 24 bases between. The CDR3 runs to 17 residues. The V gene's germline CDR1 is SEHNR and CDR2 FQNEAQ (reference sequence).

The rearrangement uses TRBV6-6 and TRBJ1-5; D may be TRBD1 (5 bases). CDR1 is MNHNY, CDR2 SVGAGI, per germline (reference sequence). Trimming pared 5 bases from V and 7 bases from J, leaving 15 bases between. The CDR3 is made up of 14 amino acids. The CDR3: CASSDQGVSQPQHF. DNA for the CDR3: TGTGCCAGCAGTGACCAAGGGGTGTCCCAGCCCCAGCATTTT.

The J gene is TRBJ2-1, the V gene TRBV5-6; 9 bases fit TRBD2. Germline V gene data show CDR1 as SGHDT and CDR2 as YYEEEE. Unmatched junction bases numbered 14, after V lost 4 bases and J lost 6 bases. The CDR3 has 17 residues. CDR3 bases: TGTGCCAGCAGCCCGTACTCCGGGACTAGCAGTCCCAATGAGCAGTTCTTC. It yields the protein CASSPYSGTSSPNEQFF. Complete variable domain (other parts from reference TRBV5-6 and TRBJ2-1): DAGVTQSPTHLIKTRGQQVTLRCSPKSGHDTVSWYQQALGQGPQFIFQYYEEEERQRGNFPDRFSGHQFPNYSSELNVNALLLGDSALYLCASSPYSGTSSPNEQFFGPGTRLTVL.

To note about this clone: Different DNA sequences within this sample yield the same CDR3. The rearrangement uses TRBV9 and TRBJ2-1; 9 nucleotides match TRBD2. The CDR3 length is 15 residues. V lost 0 bases and J lost 4; bases outside the gene matches: 2. Germline CDR1 SGDLS, CDR2 YYNGEE. The CDR3 sequence is CASSVGAGGYNEQFF. The CDR3 region has the DNA TGTGCCAGCAGCGTAGGGGCGGGAGGGTACAATGAGCAGTTCTTC.

V and J are TRBV6-5 and TRBJ1-1; D not certain. The length of the CDR3 is 14 residues. Trimming removed 4 bases from V and 4 bases from J, with 13 bases in between. CDR1 is MNHEY and CDR2 is SVGAGI in the germline V gene. For the CDR3, the DNA is TGTGCCAGCAGTTGGGAGGGTGGGTTCACTGAAGCTTTCTTT. It encodes CASSWEGGFTEAFF.

The chain links TRBV4-1 to TRBJ2-3, with 9 bases aligning to TRBD1. Germline CDR1 reads MGHRA; CDR2 reads YSYEKL. This CDR3 is 18 amino acids long. Trimming at V came to 3 bases and at J to 7 bases, leaving 17 bases not matched to a gene. The CDR3 loop is CASSHPLRGRTGVNTQYF. The CDR3 bases are TGCGCCAGCAGCCACCCTCTTCGGGGCCGGACAGGGGTAAATACGCAGTATTTT.

The V and J genes are TRBV6-6 and TRBJ1-3; D unclear. This CDR3 is built from 16 residues. The germline V gene has CDR1 MNHNY and CDR2 SVGAGI (reference sequence). V lost 3 bases and J 0 bases, leaving 12 bases between the germline ends. The DNA of the CDR3 is TGTGCCAGCAGTTATCAATGGGAGACCTCTGGAAACACCATATATTTT. Its protein product is CASSYQWETSGNTIYF.

The chain uses TRBV7-2 and TRBJ1-6; the D is unclear. Trimming pared 3 bases from V and 2 bases from J, leaving 8 bases between. The CDR3 extends over 15 amino acids. In germline, CDR1 is SGHTA, CDR2 FQGNSA. CDR3 sequence (DNA): TGTGCCAGCAGCTTGGGAGTCGCCTATAATTCACCCCTCCACTTT. It is translated as CASSLGVAYNSPLHF.

J is TRBJ2-7 and V is TRBV28; D is ambiguous. Trimming removed 5 bases from V and 6 bases from J, with 14 bases in between. The CDR3 extends over 13 amino acids. Germline CDR1 reads MDHEN; CDR2 reads SYDVKM. CDR3 sequence: CASSLSFSREQYF. Written as DNA, the CDR3 is TGTGCCAGCAGTCTGTCGTTCTCCCGCGAGCAGTACTTC.